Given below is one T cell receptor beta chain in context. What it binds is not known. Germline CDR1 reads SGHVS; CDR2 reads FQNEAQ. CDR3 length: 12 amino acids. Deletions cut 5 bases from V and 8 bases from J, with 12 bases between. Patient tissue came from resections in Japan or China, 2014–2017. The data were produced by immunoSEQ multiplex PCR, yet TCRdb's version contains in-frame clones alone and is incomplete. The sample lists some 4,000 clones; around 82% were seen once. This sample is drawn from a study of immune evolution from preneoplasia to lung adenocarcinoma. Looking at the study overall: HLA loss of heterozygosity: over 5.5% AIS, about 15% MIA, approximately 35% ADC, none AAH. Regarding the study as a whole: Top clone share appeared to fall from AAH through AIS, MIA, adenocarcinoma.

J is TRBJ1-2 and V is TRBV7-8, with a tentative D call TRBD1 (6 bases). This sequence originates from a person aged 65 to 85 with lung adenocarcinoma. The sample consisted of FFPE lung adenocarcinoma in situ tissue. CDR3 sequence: CASSPSGEGYTF. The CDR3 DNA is TGTGCCAGCAGCCCCTCAGGGGAGGGCTACACCTTC.